This T cell receptor (beta chain) was sequenced for a study of beta chain features in type 1 diabetes (dated by TCRdb to 2017 to 2018). Study-wide context: Patients and healthy donors did not differ in mean age, gender distribution, total cell number or subset yield. A total of about 99,000,000 sorted cells were examined across all samples, and RNA yield correlated strongly with the number of cells per subset. In the study, TCRB repertoires of sorted circulating CD4+ T cell subsets from recently diagnosed type 1 diabetes patients were compared with those of matched healthy donors. Naive and central memory subsets were obtained from all 30 or so donors, but regulatory and stem cell-like memory subsets were isolated from only 8 patients and 8 healthy donors.

Each donor gave one peripheral blood draw, roughly 0.11 L on average, collected into heparinised tubes. A BD FACSAria II was used to sort naive, central memory, regulatory and stem cell-like memory CD4+ T cells with a panel that included CD45RO, CCR7, CD25, CD127, CD95 and CD27. All sorted populations exceeded 95% purity. PBMCs were isolated immediately by Lymphoprep density gradient centrifugation and stained directly without culture. So that batch effects would be minimized, each experiment stained and sorted samples in pairs, pairing one healthy donor with one patient. CDR1 and CDR2 are read off the germline V gene as SNHLY and FYNNEI. V trim: 1 base; J trim: 9 bases; unmatched bases: 3. The CDR3 runs 13 amino acids, cysteine and phenylalanine included. Left in the record is the CDR3 DNA by itself, 39 bases read in frame from the first base. This clone was seen only a few times. Its binding antigen is unknown. Base-call qualities are not available, and no considerably larger clone is one nucleotide away.

The research as a whole found: HLA sub-analyses involved small numbers of individuals, so any influence of HLA type on TCRB rearrangement remained unresolved. Type 1 diabetes patients showed a moderate but significant shortening of TCRB CDR3 length in all four CD4+ subsets. Shorter templates might have been favored by PCR, but patient and control samples were amplified and corrected together, so both groups would have been affected equally by any skew. Naive, central memory and regulatory TCRB repertoires appeared to be more alike among patients than among healthy donors. Because cDNA was sequenced instead of genomic DNA, activated cells with high expression could be over-represented, although the groups did not differ in activation or CD3 levels. Patients with type 1 diabetes made fewer insertions and deleted more nucleotides at VDJ recombination sites, implying thymic rearrangement abnormalities.

The High Capacity cDNA Reverse Transcription Kit was used to reverse transcribe all of the isolated RNA, meaning that expressed TCRB transcripts were what got sequenced. Deep immunoSEQ sequencing was performed on naive, central memory and regulatory T cell samples, with an average of around 3.5 million total reads per sample. After sorted cells were lysed in RLT buffer, RNA was extracted with DNase-treated RNeasy Micro or Mini kits, with the choice depending on cell number. Each cell subset was processed on its own to prevent cross-contamination, while patient and healthy donor samples were processed together. The immunoSEQ multiplex PCR was used to amplify TCRB sequences from cDNA, generating 87-bp fragments that spanned the CDR3 region. Sequencing of the amplicons was done on the Illumina HiSeq platform. Per the authors' processing: PCR bias was computationally corrected using synthetic template baselines, reads within Hamming distance 2 were collapsed, and singletons that could not be merged were discarded. Reads were aligned to IMGT to assign V, D and J genes, CDR3 length, and insertions or deletions at six rearrangement sites. Clonotype counts were normalized to sorted cell number within each subset before computing true diversity and Gini coefficients with the tcR R package. The overlap coefficient, calculated on TCRB nucleotide sequences, was used to quantify repertoire sharing. Out-of-frame TCRB sequences from naive cells were analyzed to stand in for the pre-selection repertoire. The immuneACCESS repertoire file appears here via TCRdb, limited to in-frame rearrangements. These files lack a portion of the clones; in checked studies, under half of the deficit traces to unresolved V genes, and the cause of the others is not known. V, J and clone size derive from that table, while D and trimming were established from the DNA sequence. This sample holds around 340,000 clones; 15% to 20% were observed only once. Around 0.044% of the sample comes from the top ten.

Material: naive CD4+ T cells from blood. In the paper's terms, the cell subset or site label means: true naive CD4+ T cells. This receptor chain uses TRBV2 and TRBJ2-1, and 7 junction bases match TRBD1. This clonotype was sampled from a woman younger than 30 in good health. The CDR3 reads as follows: CASSEESGGEQFF. Read as DNA, the sequence is TGTGCCAGCAGTGAAGAATCAGGGGGTGAGCAGTTCTTC.